This TCR beta chain was observed in a study of immune evolution from preneoplasia to lung adenocarcinoma. Study in general: HLA loss of heterozygosity: about 7% AIS, under 19% MIA, around 33% ADC, none AAH.

This CDR3 comprises 8 residues. Patient tissue came from resections in Japan or China, 2014–2017. Repertoires were generated with immunoSEQ multiplex PCR, while TCRdb's copy carries only in-frame clones and drops some. The sample includes some 12,000 clones, just over 85% of them seen just once. The source of this sequence is a person between 65 and 80 years old with invasive lung adenocarcinoma. The chain is built from TRBV21-1 and TRBJ2-1. TRBV21-1 is a pseudogene locus. The material sequenced was FFPE invasive lung adenocarcinoma tissue. The CDR3 region has the DNA TGTGCCAGCAGCAAAGAAGTCTTC. Protein sequence: CASSKEVF.